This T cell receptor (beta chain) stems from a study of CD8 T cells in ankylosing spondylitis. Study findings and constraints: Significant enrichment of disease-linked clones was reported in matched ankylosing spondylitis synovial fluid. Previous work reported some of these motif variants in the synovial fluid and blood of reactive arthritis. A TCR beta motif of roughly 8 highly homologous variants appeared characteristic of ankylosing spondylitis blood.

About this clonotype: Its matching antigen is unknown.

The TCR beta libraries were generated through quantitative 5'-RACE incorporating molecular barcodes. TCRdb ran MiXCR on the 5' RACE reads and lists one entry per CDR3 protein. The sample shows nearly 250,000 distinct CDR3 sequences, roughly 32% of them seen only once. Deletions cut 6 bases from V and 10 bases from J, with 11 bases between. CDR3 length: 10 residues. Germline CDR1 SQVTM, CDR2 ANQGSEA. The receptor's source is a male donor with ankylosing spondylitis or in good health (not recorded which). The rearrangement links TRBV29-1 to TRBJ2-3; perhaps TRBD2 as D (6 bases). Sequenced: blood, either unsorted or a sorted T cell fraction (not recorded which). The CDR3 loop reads CSVTEGPQYF. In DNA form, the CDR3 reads TGCAGCGTGACGGAGGGGCCGCAGTATTTT.